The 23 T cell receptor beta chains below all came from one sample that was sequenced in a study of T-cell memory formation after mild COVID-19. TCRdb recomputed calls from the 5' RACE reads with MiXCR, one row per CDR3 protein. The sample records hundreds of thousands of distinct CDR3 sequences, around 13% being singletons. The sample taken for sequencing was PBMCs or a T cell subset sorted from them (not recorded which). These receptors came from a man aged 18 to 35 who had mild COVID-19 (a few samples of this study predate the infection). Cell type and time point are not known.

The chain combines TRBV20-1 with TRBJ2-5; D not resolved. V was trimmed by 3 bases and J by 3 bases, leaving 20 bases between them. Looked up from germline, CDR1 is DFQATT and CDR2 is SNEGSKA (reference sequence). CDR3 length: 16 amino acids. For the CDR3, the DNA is TGCAGTGCTAGTTTGCCGGAGAGTCTAATTGAAGAGACCCAGTACTTC. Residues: CSASLPESLIEETQYF.

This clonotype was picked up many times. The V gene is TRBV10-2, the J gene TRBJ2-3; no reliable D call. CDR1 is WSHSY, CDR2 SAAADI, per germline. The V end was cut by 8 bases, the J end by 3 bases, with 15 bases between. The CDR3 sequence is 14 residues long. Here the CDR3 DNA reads TGCGCCAGCGGCTCCTCCTATAGAACAGATACGCAGTATTTT. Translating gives CASGSSYRTDTQYF.

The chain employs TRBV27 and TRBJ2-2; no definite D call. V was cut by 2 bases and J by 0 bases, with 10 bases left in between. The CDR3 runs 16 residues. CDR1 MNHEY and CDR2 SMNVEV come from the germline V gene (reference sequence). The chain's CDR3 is CASSLRRVPNTGELFF. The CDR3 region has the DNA TGTGCCAGCAGTTTACGCCGGGTTCCGAACACCGGGGAGCTGTTTTTT.

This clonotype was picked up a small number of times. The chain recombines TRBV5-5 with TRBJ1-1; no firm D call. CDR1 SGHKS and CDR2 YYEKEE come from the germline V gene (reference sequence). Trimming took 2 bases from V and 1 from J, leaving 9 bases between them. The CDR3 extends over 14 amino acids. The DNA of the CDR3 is TGTGCCAGCAGCTTCGTTTCGGGGAACACTGAAGCTTTCTTT. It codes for CASSFVSGNTEAFF.

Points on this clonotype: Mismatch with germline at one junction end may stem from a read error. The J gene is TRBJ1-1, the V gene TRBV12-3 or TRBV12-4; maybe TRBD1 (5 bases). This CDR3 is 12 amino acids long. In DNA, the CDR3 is TGTGCCAGCAGGTTAGAGGGGACTGAAGCTTTCTTT. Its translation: CASRLEGTEAFF.

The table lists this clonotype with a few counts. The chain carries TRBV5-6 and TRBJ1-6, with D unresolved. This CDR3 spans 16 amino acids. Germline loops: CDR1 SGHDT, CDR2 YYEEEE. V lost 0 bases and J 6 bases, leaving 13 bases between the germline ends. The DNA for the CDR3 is TGTGCCAGCAGCTTGGATCTGGGGATATCTAATTCACCCCTCCACTTT. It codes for CASSLDLGISNSPLHF.

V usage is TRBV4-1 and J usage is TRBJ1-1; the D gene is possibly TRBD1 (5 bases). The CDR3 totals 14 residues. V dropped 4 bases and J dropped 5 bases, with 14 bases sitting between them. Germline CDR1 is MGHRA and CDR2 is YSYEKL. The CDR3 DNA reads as TGCGCCAGCAGCCCGGGGACCCAAGGGACTGAAGCTTTCTTT. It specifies CASSPGTQGTEAFF.

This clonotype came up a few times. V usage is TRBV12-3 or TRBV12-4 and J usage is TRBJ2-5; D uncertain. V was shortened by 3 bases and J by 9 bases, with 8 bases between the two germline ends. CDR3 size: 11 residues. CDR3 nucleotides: TGTGCCAGCAGTTTCGTTTGGCCCCAGTACTTC. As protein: CASSFVWPQYF.

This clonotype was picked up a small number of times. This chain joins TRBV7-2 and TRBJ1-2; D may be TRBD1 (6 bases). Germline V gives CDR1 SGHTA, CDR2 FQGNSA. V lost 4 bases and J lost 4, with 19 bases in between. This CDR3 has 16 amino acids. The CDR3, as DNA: TGTGCCAGCAGCTCTATCACTGGGGACACCGCCTATGGCTACACCTTC. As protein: CASSSITGDTAYGYTF.

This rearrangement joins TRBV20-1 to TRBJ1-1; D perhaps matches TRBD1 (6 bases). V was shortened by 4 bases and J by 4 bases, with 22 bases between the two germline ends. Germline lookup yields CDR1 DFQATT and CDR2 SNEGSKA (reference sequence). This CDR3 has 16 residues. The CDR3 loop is CSAKGGSTDYSTEAFF. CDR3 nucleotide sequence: TGCAGTGCTAAGGGGGGGTCGACAGATTATAGCACTGAAGCTTTCTTT.

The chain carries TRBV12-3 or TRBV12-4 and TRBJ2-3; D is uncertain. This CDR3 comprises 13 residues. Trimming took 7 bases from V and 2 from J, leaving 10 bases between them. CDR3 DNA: TGTGCCAGCACCAGGAGTACCACAGATACGCAGTATTTT. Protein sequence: CASTRSTTDTQYF.

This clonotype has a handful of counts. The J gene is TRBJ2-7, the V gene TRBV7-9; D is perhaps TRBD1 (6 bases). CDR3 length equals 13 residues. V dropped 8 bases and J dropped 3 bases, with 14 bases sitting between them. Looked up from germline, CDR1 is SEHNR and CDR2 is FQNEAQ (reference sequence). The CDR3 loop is CASASGAGYEQYF. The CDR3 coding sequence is TGTGCCAGCGCTTCAGGGGCGGGCTACGAGCAGTACTTC. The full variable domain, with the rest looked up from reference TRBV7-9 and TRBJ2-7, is DTGVSQNPRHKITKRGQNVTFRCDPISEHNRLYWYRQTLGQGPEFLTYFQNEAQLEKSRLLSDRFSAERPKGSFSTLEIQRTEQGDSAMYLCASASGAGYEQYFGPGTRLTVT.

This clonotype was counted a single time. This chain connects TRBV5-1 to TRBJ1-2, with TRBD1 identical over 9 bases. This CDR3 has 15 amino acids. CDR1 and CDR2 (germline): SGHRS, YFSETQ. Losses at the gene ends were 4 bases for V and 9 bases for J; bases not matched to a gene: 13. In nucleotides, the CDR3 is TGCGCCAGCAGCAGTTCTCCGGGACAGGGTGAACGCTACACCTTC. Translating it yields CASSSSPGQGERYTF.

In DNA, the CDR3 is TGTGCCAGCAGCCAAGAGGGACACGGAAACACCATATATTTT. This sequence encodes CASSQEGHGNTIYF. The chain joins TRBV4-2 to TRBJ1-3, with D perhaps TRBD1 (6 bases). Germline lookup yields CDR1 LGHNA and CDR2 YNFKEQ. The CDR3 is made up of 14 amino acids. The V end was cut by 0 bases, the J end by 4 bases, with 7 bases between.

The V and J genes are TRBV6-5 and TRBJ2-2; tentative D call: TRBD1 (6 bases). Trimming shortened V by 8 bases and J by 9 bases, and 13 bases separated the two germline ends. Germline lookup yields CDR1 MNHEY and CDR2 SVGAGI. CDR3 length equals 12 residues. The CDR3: CASHTGTRELFF. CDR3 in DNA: TGTGCCAGCCATACAGGGACGCGGGAGCTGTTTTTT.

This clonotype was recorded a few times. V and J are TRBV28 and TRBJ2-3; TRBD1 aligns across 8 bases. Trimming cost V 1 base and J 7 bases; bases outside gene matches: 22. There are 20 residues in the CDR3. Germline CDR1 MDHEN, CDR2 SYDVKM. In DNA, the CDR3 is TGTGCCAGCAGTTTATACAGGCAGGGGGCCGCTCCCAGGTCCGGAAATACGCAGTATTTT. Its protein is CASSLYRQGAAPRSGNTQYF.

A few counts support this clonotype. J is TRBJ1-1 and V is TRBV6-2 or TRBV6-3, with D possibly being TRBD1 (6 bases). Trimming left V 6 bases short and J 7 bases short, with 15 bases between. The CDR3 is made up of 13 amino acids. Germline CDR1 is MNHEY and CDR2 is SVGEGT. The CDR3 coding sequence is TGTGCCAGCAGGATGGGGGGGCGCATTGAAGCTTTCTTT. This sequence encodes CASRMGGRIEAFF.

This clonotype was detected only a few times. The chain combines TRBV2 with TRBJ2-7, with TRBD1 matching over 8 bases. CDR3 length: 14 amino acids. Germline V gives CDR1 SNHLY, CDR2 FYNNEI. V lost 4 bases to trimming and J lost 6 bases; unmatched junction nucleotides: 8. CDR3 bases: TGTGCCAGCAGTGGGCCCACAGGGGGAGGCGAGCAGTACGTC. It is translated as CASSGPTGGGEQYV.

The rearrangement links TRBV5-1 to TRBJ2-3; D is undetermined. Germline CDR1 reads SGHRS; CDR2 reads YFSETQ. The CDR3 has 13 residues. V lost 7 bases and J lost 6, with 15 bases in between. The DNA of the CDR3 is TGCGCCAGCTCCCGGCTCCGGACGGATACGCAGTATTTT. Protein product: CASSRLRTDTQYF.

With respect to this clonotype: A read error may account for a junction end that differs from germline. The CDR3 reads CVSSPSAGGENIQYF. The CDR3 coding sequence is TGTGTCAGCAGTCCCTCGGCGGGGGGGGAAAACATTCAGTACTTC. V is TRBV6-5 and J is TRBJ2-4, with 9 bases fitting TRBD2. CDR3 length: 15 amino acids. From germline, CDR1 is MNHEY and CDR2 SVGAGI.

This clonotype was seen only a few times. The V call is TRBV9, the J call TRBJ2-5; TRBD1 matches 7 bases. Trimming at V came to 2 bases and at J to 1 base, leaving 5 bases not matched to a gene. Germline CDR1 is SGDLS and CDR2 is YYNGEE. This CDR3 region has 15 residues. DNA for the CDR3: TGTGCCAGCAGCGTGGCCGGGACAGCCCAAGAGACCCAGTACTTC. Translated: CASSVAGTAQETQYF.

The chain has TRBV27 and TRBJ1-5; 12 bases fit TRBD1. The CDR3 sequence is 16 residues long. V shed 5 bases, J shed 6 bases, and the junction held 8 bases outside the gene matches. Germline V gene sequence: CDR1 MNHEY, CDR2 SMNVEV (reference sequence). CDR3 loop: CASSEAGTGGGQPQHF. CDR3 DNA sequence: TGTGCCAGCAGTGAGGCCGGGACAGGGGGCGGTCAGCCCCAGCATTTT.

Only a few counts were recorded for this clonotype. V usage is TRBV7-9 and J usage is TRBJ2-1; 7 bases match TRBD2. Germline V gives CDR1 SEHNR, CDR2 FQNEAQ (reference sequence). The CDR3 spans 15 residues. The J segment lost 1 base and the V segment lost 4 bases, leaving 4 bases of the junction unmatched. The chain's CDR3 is CASSSPAGSYNEQFF. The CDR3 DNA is TGTGCCAGCAGCTCCCCAGCGGGATCCTACAATGAGCAGTTCTTC.